This T cell receptor (beta chain) was sequenced during a study of CD8 T cells in ankylosing spondylitis. Study-level points and caveats: One TCR beta motif, made up of several highly homologous variants, appeared characteristic of ankylosing spondylitis blood.

MiXCR, applied by TCRdb to the 5' RACE reads, yields one record per CDR3 protein. The sample records fewer than 550,000 distinct CDR3 sequences, roughly 5% being singletons. Germline V gene lookup returns CDR1 SGHRS and CDR2 YFSETQ. The CDR3 runs to 17 residues. The V segment lost 0 bases and the J segment 2 bases; nucleotides outside the gene matches: 10. The sample holds many counts of this clonotype. Its target is unknown. The V gene is TRBV5-1, the J gene TRBJ2-5, with TRBD2 identical over 7 bases. This TCR derives from a male donor with ankylosing spondylitis. Sample: blood, either unsorted or a sorted T cell fraction (not recorded which). This CDR3 reads CASSLARELAEQETQYF. The CDR3 coding sequence is TGCGCCAGCAGCTTGGCCAGGGAGCTAGCGGAACAAGAGACCCAGTACTTC.